The clone carrying this TCR beta chain was counted a single time. This sample stems from a study of blood T cell repertoires in COVID-19. Study overall: T cells, B-cell-depleted T cells, or PBMCs provided the cDNA or gDNA that served as material.

Source study methods: Counts of nucleated cells, estimated from reference gene primer amplification, were obtained. The protocol was immunoSEQ multiplex PCR, while the TCRdb copy is restricted to in-frame clones and leaves out a portion. V, J and clone size are taken as reported in that table, and D and trimming were inferred from the DNA itself. This table holds 20,000 to 30,000 clones, 75% to 85% found once. The CDR3 covers 13 residues. V trimming: 6 bases; J trimming: 7 bases; junction bases outside the gene matches: 7. This clonotype originated in a human donor in a cohort sampled during active COVID-19. Sequenced material: peripheral blood. This rearrangement joins TRBV12-3 or TRBV12-4 to TRBJ2-5, with TRBD1 identical over 8 bases. This CDR3 reads CASSPTGTGTQYF. Here the CDR3 DNA reads TGTGCCAGCAGCCCTACCGGGACAGGGACCCAGTACTTC.